The source of this TCR beta chain is a study of T cell responses to AZD1222 COVID-19 vaccine. The study, taken as a whole, reports: Distributed over spike, vaccine-associated CD4 TCRs predominated at 160-218 and 743-854. Only a handful of AZD1222 recipients, roughly six in all, had baseline seropositivity.

Regarding this clone: What it binds is unknown. An end of the junction does not agree with germline; a read error may underlie this.

The CDR3 runs to 16 residues. Germline CDR1 SSHAT, CDR2 FNYEAQ (reference sequence). Generated by immunoSEQ multiplex PCR, the TCRdb table keeps only in-frame clones and is missing some. The data contain 130,000 or so clones, 93% of them singletons. J is TRBJ2-6 and V is TRBV7-7, with 7 bases lining up with TRBD1. The sample was peripheral blood, taken on day 0 of AZD1222 vaccination. The source of this sequence is an adult in good health. The CDR3, as DNA: TGTGCTAGCAGCCTGGCGCAGGGGGCTGGGGCCAACGTCCTGACTTTC. It codes for CASSLAQGAGANVLTF.